This TCR beta chain was sequenced for a study of Graves' ophthalmopathy and Graves' hyperthyroidism. The V segment lost 2 bases and the J segment 4 bases; nucleotides outside the gene matches: 2. There are 13 residues in the CDR3. Per germline, CDR1 KGHSH and CDR2 LQKENI. Worth noting for this clonotype: As yet, its antigen is unknown.

Study observations and caveats: Discriminating ophthalmopathy from stable hyperthyroidism, a 13-signature model attained a sensitivity of around 87% and a specificity of around 81%. The blood repertoire also included most expanded thyroid clonotypes above 0.001 frequency.

Amplification of the TCR beta CDR3 regions used RNA transcripts (as template). After a first-round RT-PCR with HTBI primers, a second-round multiplex PCR was run. Each CDR3 protein gets one entry after TCRdb re-called the multiplex PCR reads with MiXCR. The sample has a few hundred thousand distinct CDR3 sequences; roughly 21% are singletons. Sequenced material: peripheral blood. V usage is TRBV18 and J usage is TRBJ2-7, with 7 positions matching TRBD1. The sequence derives from a woman aged 45 to 65 with Graves' ophthalmopathy. The DNA of the CDR3 is TGTGCCAGCTCACCAGCGACAGGGTACGAGCAGTACTTC. As protein: CASSPATGYEQYF.